This TCR beta chain is drawn from a study of control samples from healthy donors and cancer patients. The assay was immunoSEQ multiplex PCR, and TCRdb's table has in-frame clones only and misses some. The sample shows some 140,000 clones, nearly 90% of them seen only once. Germline V gene sequence: CDR1 SGHRS, CDR2 YFSETQ. The CDR3 is 15 residues long. The junction had 7 bases not matched to a gene; V was cut back by 4 bases and J by 2 bases. Sequencing was carried out using PBMCs. The receptor was derived from a man aged 45-60 years with head and neck cancer. V gene TRBV5-1 combines with J gene TRBJ1-1, with 8 bases aligning to TRBD1. CDR3 sequence reads: CASSGGQAFNTEAFF. CDR3 nucleotide sequence: TGCGCCAGCAGCGGGGGACAGGCTTTCAACACTGAAGCTTTCTTT.